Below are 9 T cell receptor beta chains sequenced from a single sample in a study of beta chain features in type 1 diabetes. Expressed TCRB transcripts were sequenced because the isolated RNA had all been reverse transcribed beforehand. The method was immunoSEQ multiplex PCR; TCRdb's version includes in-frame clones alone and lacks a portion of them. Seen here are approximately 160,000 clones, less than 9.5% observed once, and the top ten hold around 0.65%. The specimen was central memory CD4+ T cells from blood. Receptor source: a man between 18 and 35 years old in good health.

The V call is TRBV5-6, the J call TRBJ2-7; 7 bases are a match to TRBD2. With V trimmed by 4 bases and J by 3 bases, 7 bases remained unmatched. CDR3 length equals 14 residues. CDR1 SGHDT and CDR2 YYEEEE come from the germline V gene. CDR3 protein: CASSPSGTIYEQYF. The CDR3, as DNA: TGTGCCAGCAGCCCAAGCGGGACCATCTACGAGCAGTACTTC.

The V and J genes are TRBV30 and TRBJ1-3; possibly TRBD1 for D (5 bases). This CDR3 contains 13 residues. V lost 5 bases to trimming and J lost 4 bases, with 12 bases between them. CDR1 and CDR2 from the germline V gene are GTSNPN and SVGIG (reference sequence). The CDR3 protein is CAWDTGLGNTIYF. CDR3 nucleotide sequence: TGTGCCTGGGACACAGGATTGGGAAACACCATATATTTT. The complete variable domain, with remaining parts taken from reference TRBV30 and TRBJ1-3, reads SQTIHQWPATLVQPVGSPLSLECTVEGTSNPNLYWYRQAAGRGLQLLFYSVGIGQISSEVPQNLSASRPQDRQFILSSKKLLLSDSGFYLCAWDTGLGNTIYFGEGSWLTVV.

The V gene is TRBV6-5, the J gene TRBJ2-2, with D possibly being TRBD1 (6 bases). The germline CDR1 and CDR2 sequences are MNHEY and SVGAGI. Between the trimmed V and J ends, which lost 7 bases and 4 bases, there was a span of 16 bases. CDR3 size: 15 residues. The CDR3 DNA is TGTGCCAGCACAAACAGGGACCCCAGCACCGGGGAGCTGTTTTTT. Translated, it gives CASTNRDPSTGELFF.

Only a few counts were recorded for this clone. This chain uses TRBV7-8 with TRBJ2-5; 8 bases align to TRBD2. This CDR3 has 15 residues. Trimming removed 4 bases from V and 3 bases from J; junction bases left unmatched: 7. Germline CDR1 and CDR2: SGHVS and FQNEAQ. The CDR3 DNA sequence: TGTGCCAGCAGCTCGAGAGCGGGGGTTAAAGAGACCCAGTACTTC. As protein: CASSSRAGVKETQYF.

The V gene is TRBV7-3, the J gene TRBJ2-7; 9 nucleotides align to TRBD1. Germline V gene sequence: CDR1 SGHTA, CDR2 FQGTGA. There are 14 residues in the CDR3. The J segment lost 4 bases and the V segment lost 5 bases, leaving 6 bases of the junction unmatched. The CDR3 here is CASSPGTGIYEQYF. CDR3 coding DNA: TGTGCCAGCAGCCCGGGGACAGGGATATACGAGCAGTACTTC. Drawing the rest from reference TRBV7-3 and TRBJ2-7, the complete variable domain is GAGVSQTPSNKVTEKGKYVELRCDPISGHTALYWYRQSLGQGPEFLIYFQGTGAADDSGLPNDRFFAVRPEGSVSTLKIQRTERGDSAVYLCASSPGTGIYEQYFGPGTRLTVT.

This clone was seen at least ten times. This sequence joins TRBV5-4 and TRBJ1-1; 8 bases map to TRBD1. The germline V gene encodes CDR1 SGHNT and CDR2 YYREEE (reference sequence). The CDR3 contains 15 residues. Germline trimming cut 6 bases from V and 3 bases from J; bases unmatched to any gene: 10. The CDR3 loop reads CASNSGGRKDTEAFF. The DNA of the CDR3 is TGTGCCAGCAACTCAGGGGGCCGGAAGGACACTGAAGCTTTCTTT.

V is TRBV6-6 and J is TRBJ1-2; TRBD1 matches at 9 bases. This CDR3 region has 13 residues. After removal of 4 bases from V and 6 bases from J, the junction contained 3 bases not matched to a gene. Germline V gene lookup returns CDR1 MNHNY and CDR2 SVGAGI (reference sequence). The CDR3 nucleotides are TGTGCCAGCAGTTGGGACAGGGTTCATGGCTACACCTTC. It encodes CASSWDRVHGYTF.

The CDR3 nucleotides read TGTGCCAGCAGTTACGGCGGCGAAACGGGGACCCAGTACTTC. It codes for CASSYGGETGTQYF. The chain couples TRBV6-6 to TRBJ2-5; D remains ambiguous. The CDR3 consists of 14 residues. Germline CDR1 MNHNY, CDR2 SVGAGI (reference sequence). V lost 2 bases to trimming and J lost 7 bases, with 14 bases between them.

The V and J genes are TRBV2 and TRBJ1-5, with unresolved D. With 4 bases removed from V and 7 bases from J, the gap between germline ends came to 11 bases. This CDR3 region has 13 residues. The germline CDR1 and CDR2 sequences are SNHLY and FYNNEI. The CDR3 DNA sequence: TGTGCCAGCAGTGCAGGAACGGGACAGCCCCAGCATTTT. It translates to CASSAGTGQPQHF.